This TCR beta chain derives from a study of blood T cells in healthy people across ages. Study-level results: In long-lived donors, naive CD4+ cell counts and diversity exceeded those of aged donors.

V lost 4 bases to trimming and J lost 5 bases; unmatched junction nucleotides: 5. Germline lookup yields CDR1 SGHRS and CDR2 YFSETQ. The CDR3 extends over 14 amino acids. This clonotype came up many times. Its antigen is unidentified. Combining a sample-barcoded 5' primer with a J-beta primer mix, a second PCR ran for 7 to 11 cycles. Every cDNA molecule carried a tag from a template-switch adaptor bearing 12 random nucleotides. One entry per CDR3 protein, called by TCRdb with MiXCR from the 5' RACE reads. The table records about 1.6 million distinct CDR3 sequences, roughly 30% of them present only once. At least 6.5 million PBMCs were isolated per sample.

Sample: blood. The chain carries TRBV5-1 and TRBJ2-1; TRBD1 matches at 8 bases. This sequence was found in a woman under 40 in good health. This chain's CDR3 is CASSRDRLDNEQFF. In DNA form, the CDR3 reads TGCGCCAGCAGCCGGGACAGGCTGGACAATGAGCAGTTCTTC.